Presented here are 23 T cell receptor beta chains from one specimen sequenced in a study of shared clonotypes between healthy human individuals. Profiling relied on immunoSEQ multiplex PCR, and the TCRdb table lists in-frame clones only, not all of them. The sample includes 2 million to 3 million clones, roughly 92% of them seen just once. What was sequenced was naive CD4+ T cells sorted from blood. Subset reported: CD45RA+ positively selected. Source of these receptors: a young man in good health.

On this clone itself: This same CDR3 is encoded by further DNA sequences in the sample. CDR3 region: CASSSGGAYNEQFF. The CDR3 DNA sequence: TGCGCCAGCAGTTCGGGGGGCGCCTACAATGAGCAGTTCTTC. The rearrangement joins TRBV5-1 to TRBJ2-1, with D possibly being TRBD2 (7 bases). Between the trimmed V and J ends, which lost 5 bases and 2 bases, there was a span of 11 bases. The V gene's germline CDR1 is SGHRS and CDR2 YFSETQ. The CDR3 is made up of 14 amino acids.

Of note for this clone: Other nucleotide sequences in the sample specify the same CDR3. In DNA, the CDR3 is TGTGCCAGCAGCTTAGCGGGGACAGGAGGAACAGATACGCAGTATTTT. Protein sequence: CASSLAGTGGTDTQYF. J is TRBJ2-3 and V is TRBV7-2; the match to TRBD1 covers 8 bases. Germline-derived CDR1 and CDR2 are SGHTA and FQGNSA. The CDR3 consists of 16 residues. After removal of 0 bases from V and 3 bases from J, the junction contained 5 bases not matched to a gene.

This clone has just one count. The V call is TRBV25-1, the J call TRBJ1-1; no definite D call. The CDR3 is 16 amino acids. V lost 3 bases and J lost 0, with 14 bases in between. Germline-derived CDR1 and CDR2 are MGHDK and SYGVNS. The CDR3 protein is CASSDDQAGLNTEAFF. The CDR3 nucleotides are TGTGCCAGCAGTGATGACCAAGCCGGACTGAACACTGAAGCTTTCTTT. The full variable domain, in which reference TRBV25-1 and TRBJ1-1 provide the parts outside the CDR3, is EADIYQTPRYLVIGTGKKITLECSQTMGHDKMYWYQQDPGMELHLIHYSYGVNSTEKGDLSSESTVSRIRTEHFPLTLESARPSHTSQYLCASSDDQAGLNTEAFFGQGTRLTVV.

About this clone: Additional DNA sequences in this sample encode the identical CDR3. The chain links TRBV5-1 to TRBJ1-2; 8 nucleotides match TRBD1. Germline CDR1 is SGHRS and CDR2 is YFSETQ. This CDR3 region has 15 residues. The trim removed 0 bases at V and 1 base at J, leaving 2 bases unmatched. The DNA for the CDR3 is TGCGCCAGCAGCTTGGGGGGACAGGTTAACTATGGCTACACCTTC. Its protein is CASSLGGQVNYGYTF.

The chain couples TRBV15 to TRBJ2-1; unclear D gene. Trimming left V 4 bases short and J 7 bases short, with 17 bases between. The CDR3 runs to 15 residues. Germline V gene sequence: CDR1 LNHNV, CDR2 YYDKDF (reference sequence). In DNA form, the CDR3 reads TGTGCCACCAGCACAGCCGGCCCCACCCCGAATGAGCAGTTCTTC. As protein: CATSTAGPTPNEQFF.

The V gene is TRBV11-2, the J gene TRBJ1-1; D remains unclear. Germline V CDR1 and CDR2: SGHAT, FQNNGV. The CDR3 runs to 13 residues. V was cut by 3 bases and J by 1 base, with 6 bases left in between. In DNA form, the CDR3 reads TGTGCCAGCAGCTTTGGCTGGAACACTGAAGCTTTCTTT. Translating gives CASSFGWNTEAFF.

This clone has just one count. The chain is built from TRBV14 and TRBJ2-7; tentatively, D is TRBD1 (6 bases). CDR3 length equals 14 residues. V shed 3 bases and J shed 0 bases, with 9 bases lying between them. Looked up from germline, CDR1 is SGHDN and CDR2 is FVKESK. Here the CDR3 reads CASSHRRGSYEQYF. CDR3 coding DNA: TGTGCCAGCAGCCATCGCAGGGGCTCCTACGAGCAGTACTTC.

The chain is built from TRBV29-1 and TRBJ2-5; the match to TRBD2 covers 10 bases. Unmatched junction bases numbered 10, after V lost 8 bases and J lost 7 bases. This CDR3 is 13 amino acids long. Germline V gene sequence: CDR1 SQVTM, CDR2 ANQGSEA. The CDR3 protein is CSTGLAEGRTQYF. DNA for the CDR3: TGCAGCACCGGACTAGCGGAGGGTAGGACCCAGTACTTC. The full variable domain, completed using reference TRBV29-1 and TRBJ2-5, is SAVISQKPSRDICQRGTSLTIQCQVDSQVTMMFWYRQQPGQSLTLIATANQGSEATYESGFVIDKFPISRPNLTFSTLTVSNMSPEDSSIYLCSTGLAEGRTQYFGPGTRLLVL.

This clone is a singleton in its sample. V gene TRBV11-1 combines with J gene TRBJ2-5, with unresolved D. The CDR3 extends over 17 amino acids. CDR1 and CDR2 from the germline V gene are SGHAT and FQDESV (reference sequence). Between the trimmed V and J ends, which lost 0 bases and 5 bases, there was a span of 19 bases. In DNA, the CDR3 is TGTGCCAGCAGCTTAGCGCCAGAGAAAATGCCGCCGGAGACCCAGTACTTC. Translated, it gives CASSLAPEKMPPETQYF. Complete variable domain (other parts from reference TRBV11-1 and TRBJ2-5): EAEVAQSPRYKITEKSQAVAFWCDPISGHATLYWYRQILGQGPELLVQFQDESVVDDSQLPKDRFSAERLKGVDSTLKIQPAELGDSAMYLCASSLAPEKMPPETQYFGPGTRLLVL.

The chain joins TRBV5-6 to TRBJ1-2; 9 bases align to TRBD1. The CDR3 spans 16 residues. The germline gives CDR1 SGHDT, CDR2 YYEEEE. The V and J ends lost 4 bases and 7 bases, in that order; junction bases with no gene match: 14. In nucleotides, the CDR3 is TGTGCCAGCAGCCCAGGGACCGGGACAGGGCAGGCTGGCTACACCTTC. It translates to CASSPGTGTGQAGYTF.

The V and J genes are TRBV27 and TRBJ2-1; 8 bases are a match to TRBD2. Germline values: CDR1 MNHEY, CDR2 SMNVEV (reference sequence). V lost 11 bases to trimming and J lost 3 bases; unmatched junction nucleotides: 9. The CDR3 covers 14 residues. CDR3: CACGAGVSYNEQFF. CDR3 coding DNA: TGTGCCTGCGGAGCGGGGGTAAGCTACAATGAGCAGTTCTTC.

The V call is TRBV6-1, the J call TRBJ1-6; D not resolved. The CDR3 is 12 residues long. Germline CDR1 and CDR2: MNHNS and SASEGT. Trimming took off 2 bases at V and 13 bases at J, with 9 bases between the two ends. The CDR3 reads CASSEPGIPLHF. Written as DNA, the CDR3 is TGTGCCAGCAGTGAACCTGGAATCCCCCTCCACTTT.

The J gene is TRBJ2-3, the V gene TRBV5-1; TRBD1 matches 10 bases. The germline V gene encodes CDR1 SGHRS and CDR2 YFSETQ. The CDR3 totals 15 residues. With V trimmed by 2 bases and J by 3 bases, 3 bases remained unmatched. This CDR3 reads CASSFAGQGTDTQYF. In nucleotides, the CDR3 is TGCGCCAGCAGCTTTGCGGGACAGGGGACAGATACGCAGTATTTT.

CDR3 bases: TGCGCCAGCAGCTTGGCCTTCGGGGCCCAAGAGACCCAGTACTTC. Its protein product is CASSLAFGAQETQYF. V usage is TRBV5-1 and J usage is TRBJ2-5, with D tentatively TRBD1 or TRBD2 (5 bases each). The CDR3 has 15 residues. V shed 0 bases and J shed 1 base, with 10 bases lying between them. The germline CDR1 and CDR2 sequences are SGHRS and YFSETQ.

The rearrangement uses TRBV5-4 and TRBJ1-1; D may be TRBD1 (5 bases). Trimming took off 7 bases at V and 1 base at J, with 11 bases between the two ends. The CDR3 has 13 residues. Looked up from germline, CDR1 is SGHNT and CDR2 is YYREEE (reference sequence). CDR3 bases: TGTGCCAGCCGTAAGACAGAGAACACTGAAGCTTTCTTT. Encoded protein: CASRKTENTEAFF.

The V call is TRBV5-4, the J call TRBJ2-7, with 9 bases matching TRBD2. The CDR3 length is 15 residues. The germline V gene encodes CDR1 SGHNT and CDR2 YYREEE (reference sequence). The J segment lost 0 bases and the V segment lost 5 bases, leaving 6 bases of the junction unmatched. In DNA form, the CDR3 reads TGTGCCAGCAGTCTGGTTAGCGGGAGCTCCTACGAGCAGTACTTC. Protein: CASSLVSGSSYEQYF. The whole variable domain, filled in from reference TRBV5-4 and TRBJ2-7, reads ETGVTQSPTHLIKTRGQQVTLRCSSQSGHNTVSWYQQALGQGPQFIFQYYREEENGRGNFPPRFSGLQFPNYSSELNVNALELDDSALYLCASSLVSGSSYEQYFGPGTRLTVT.

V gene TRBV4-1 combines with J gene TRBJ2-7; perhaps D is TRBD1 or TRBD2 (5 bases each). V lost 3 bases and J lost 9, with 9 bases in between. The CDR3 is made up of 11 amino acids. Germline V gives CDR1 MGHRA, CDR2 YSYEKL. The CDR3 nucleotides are TGCGCCAGCAGCCAGAAGGGACCGCAGTACTTC. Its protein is CASSQKGPQYF.

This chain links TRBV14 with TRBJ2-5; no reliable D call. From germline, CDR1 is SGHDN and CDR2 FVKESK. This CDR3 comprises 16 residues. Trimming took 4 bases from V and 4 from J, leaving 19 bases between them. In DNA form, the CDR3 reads TGTGCCAGCAGCCCCGACGGGTGGTACGGCGGAGAGACCCAGTACTTC. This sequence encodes CASSPDGWYGGETQYF.

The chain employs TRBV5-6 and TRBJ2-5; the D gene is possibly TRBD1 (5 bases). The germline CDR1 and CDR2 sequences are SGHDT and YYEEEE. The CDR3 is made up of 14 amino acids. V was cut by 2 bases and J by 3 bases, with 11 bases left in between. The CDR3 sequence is CASSFRGLKETQYF. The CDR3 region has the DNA TGTGCCAGCAGCTTTAGGGGTCTTAAAGAGACCCAGTACTTC.

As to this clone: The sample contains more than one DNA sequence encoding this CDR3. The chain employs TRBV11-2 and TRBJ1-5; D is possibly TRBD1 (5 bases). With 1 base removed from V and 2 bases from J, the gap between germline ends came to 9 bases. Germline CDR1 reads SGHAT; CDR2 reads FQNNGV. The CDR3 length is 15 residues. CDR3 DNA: TGTGCCAGCAGCTTAGTCGGGGGTGGCAATCAGCCCCAGCATTTT. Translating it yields CASSLVGGGNQPQHF.

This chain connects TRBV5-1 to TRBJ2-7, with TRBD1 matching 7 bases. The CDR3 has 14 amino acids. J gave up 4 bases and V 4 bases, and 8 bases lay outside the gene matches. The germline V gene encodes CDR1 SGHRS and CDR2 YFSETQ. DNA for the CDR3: TGCGCCAGCAGCCCCGGACAGGAAGGATACGAGCAGTACTTC. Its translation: CASSPGQEGYEQYF.

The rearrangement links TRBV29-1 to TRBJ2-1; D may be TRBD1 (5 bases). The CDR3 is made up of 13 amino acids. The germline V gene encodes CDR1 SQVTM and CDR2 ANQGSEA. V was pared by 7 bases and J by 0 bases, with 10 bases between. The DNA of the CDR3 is TGCAGCGCGGACATTACCTCCTACAATGAGCAGTTCTTC. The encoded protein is CSADITSYNEQFF.

The DNA of the CDR3 is TGTGCCTGGAACTTCAGGGGAGACACTGAAGCTTTCTTT. This codes for CAWNFRGDTEAFF. V usage is TRBV30 and J usage is TRBJ1-1; the D gene is possibly TRBD1 (6 bases). The CDR3 loop spans 13 amino acids. V was shortened by 4 bases and J by 3 bases, with 12 bases between the two germline ends. Germline values: CDR1 GTSNPN, CDR2 SVGIG (reference sequence).